This T cell receptor beta chain stems from a study of T cell responses to AZD1222 COVID-19 vaccine. Points on this clone: Its cognate antigen is unknown.

In germline, CDR1 is SGDLS, CDR2 YYNGEE. The CDR3 is 15 residues long. Trimming shortened V by 0 bases and J by 4 bases, and 11 bases separated the two germline ends. Data came from immunoSEQ multiplex PCR; TCRdb stores just in-frame clones and leaves some out. In the table there are about 110,000 clones, around 90% of which are singletons. Study-wide results and limits: Regions left unmutated in variants are reportedly the target of nearly half of spike-specific TCRs. Clonal diversity may have been underestimated in mostly white British donors. Samples come after the peak T cell response, not at day 14.

This chain connects TRBV9 to TRBJ1-5; D call uncertain. Material: peripheral blood, obtained on day 0 of AZD1222 vaccination. The sequence was obtained from an adult in good health. CDR3 DNA: TGTGCCAGCAGCGTAGACGACGCTCGTAATCAGCCCCAGCATTTT. This encodes CASSVDDARNQPQHF.